Listed below are T cell receptor beta chains from one sample, sequenced in a study of beta chain features in type 1 diabetes. Generated by immunoSEQ multiplex PCR, the TCRdb table keeps only in-frame clones and is missing some. The data show around 430,000 clones, approximately 30% seen once. Sample: naive CD4+ T cells from blood. The receptors originated from a man aged 18 to 30 in good health. The CDR3 runs from the conserved cysteine through the conserved F or W. The D gene is left open where the match is weak. Size is omitted from some rows. Given values are once, few, many or a class for expanded clones.

TRBJ2-1 | - | 14 | few | TRBV6-6 | TGTGCCAGCAGCCGTGGGTGGGACTACAATGAGCAGTTCTTC | CASSRGWDYNEQFF
TRBJ2-6 | - | 18 | few | TRBV19 | TGTGCCAGTGCCACCTTATCGGCAGTTAAGACTAGGGCCAACGTCCTGACTTTC | CASATLSAVKTRANVLTF
TRBJ2-7 | - | 14 | few | TRBV7-9 | TGTGCCAGCAGCTACCGAGACGGGACCTACGAGCAGTACTTC | CASSYRDGTYEQYF
TRBJ2-4 | TRBD1 | 19 | few | TRBV7-8 | TGTGCCAGCAGCGTCCCCGGGACAGACAAATTCCTAGCCAAAAACATTCAGTACTTC | CASSVPGTDKFLAKNIQYF
TRBJ2-7 | - | 12 | - | TRBV29-1 | TGCAGCGTTGAACAGGGGGGCTACGAGCAGTACTTC | CSVEQGGYEQYF
TRBJ2-5 | TRBD2 | 15 | - | TRBV30 | TGTGCCTGGAGTGTACTAGCGGGAGGCCTGGGGACCCAGTACTTC | CAWSVLAGGLGTQYF
TRBJ2-7 | - | 14 | - | TRBV15 | TGTGCCACCAGCAGGAACAGGGAATCCTACGAGCAGTACTTC | CATSRNRESYEQYF
TRBJ2-3 | - | 13 | few | TRBV25-1 | TGTGCCAGCAGTGATTCCAGCACAGATACGCAGTATTTT | CASSDSSTDTQYF
TRBJ2-3 | - | 13 | few | TRBV2 | TGTGCCAGCAGGGATACAGGGAGGGATACGCAGTATTTT | CASRDTGRDTQYF
TRBJ2-1 | - | 15 | few | TRBV5-1 | TGCGCCAGCAGCCCTGGGACTACAGGGAACAATGAGCAGTTCTTC | CASSPGTTGNNEQFF
TRBJ2-7 | - | 13 | few | TRBV7-8 | TGTGCCAGCAGAACGGAAGCCTCCTACGAGCAGTACTTC | CASRTEASYEQYF
TRBJ2-1 | - | 15 | - | TRBV29-1 | TGCAGCATAACAGGGACTTCGAGCTCCTACAATGAGCAGTTCTTC | CSITGTSSSYNEQFF
TRBJ2-5 | - | 15 | - | TRBV7-3 | TGTGCCAGCAGCCCCGGTCCAGGGAGGCAAGAGACCCAGTACTTC | CASSPGPGRQETQYF
TRBJ2-3 | - | 14 | few | TRBV9 | TGTGCCAGCAGCCTAGGGAGCAACACAGATACGCAGTATTTT | CASSLGSNTDTQYF
TRBJ1-5 | TRBD1 | 13 | - | TRBV7-9 | TGTGCCAGCAGCACCGGGACAGCTAAGCCCCAGCATTTT | CASSTGTAKPQHF
TRBJ2-5 | TRBD1 | 16 | few | TRBV25-1 | TGTGCCAGCTCCTGGAGGTCAGGGGGCGGGAAAGAGACCCAGTACTTC | CASSWRSGGGKETQYF
TRBJ2-5 | - | 15 | - | TRBV7-6 | TGTGCCAGCAGCACGCGACTAGATTACCAAGAGACCCAGTACTTC | CASSTRLDYQETQYF
TRBJ2-5 | - | 16 | - | TRBV28 | TGTGCCAGCAGCCCCCCCGGGACTTCCCTCAGAAAGACCCAGTACTTC | CASSPPGTSLRKTQYF